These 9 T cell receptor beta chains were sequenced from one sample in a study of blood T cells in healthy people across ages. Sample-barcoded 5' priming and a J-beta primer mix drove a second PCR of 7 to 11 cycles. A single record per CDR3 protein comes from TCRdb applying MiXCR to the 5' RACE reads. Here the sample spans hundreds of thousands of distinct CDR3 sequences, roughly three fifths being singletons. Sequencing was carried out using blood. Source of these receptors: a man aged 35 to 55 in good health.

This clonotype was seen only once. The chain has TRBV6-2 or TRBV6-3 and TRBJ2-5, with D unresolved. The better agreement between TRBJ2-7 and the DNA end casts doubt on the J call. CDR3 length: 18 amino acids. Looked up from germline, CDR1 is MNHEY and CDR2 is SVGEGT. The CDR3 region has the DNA TGTGCCAGCAGTTACGTAGGCGGCCAGCACTGGGGTCGATACGAGCAGTACTTC. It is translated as CASSYVGGQHWGRYEQYF.

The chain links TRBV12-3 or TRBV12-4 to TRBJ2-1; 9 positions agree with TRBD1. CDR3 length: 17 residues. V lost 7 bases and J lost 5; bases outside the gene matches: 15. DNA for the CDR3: TGTGCCAGCACCATTAGCAAACCCGGGACAGGGAACAATGAGCAGTTCTTC. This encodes CASTISKPGTGNNEQFF.

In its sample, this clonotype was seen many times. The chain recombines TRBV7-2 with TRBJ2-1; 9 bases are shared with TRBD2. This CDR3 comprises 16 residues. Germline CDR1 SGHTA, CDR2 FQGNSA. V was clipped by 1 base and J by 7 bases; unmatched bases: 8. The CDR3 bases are TGTGCCAGCAGCTTAGACGCGGGGGGGAAGGGTAATGAGCAGTTCTTC. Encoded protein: CASSLDAGGKGNEQFF.

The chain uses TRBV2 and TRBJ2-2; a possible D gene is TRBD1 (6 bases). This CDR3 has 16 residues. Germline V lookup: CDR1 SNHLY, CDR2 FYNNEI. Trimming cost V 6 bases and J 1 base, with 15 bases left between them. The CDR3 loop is CASSLWQGMNTGELFF. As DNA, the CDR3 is TGTGCCAGCAGCCTATGGCAGGGGATGAACACCGGGGAGCTGTTTTTT.

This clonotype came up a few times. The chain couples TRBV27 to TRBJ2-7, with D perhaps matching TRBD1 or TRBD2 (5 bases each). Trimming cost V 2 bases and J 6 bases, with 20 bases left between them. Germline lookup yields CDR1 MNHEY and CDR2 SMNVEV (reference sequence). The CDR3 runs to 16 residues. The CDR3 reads CASSLARDGLWGEQYF. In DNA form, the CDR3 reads TGTGCCAGCAGTTTAGCTCGGGACGGACTTTGGGGCGAGCAGTACTTC.

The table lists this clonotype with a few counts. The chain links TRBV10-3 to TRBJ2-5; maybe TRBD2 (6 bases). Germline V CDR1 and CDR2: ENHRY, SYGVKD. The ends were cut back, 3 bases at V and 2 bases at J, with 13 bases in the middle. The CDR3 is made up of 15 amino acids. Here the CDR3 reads CAISDSQLAQETQYF. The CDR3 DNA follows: TGTGCCATCAGTGATTCTCAACTAGCTCAAGAGACCCAGTACTTC.

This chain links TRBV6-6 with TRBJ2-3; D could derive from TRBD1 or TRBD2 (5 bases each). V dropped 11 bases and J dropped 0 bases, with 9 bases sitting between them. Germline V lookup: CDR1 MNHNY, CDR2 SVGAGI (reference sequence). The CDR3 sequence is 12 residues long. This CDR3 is CAGGDSTDTQYF. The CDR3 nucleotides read TGTGCCGGGGGAGACAGCACAGATACGCAGTATTTT.

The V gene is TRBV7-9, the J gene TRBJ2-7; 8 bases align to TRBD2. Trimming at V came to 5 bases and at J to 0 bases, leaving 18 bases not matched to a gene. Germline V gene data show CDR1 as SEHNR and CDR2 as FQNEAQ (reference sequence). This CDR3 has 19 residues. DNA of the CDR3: TGTGCCAGCAGCCCAAAGCCGGGACTAGTGCGCACCCACTCCTACGAGCAGTACTTC. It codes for CASSPKPGLVRTHSYEQYF.

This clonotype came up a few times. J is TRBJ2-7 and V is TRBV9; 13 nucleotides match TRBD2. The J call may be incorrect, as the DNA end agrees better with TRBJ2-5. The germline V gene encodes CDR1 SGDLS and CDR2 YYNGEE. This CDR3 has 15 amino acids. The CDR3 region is CASSAGTSGVETQYF. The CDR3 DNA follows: TGTGCCAGCAGCGCGGGGACTAGCGGGGTGGAGACCCAGTACTTC.